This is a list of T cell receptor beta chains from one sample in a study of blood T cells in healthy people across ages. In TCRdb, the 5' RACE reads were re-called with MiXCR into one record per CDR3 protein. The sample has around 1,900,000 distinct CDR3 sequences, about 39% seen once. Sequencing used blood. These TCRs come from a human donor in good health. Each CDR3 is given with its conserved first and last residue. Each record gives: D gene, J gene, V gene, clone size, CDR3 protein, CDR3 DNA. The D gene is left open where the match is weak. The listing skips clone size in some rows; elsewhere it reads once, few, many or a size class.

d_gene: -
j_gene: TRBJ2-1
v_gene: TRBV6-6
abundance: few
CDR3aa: CASSYSVNGNEQFF
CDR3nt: TGTGCCAGCAGTTACTCGGTCAATGGCAATGAGCAGTTCTTC

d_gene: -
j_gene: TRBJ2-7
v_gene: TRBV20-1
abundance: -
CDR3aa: CSARPPTSYEQYF
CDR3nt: TGCAGTGCTAGACCGCCGACTTCCTACGAGCAGTACTTC

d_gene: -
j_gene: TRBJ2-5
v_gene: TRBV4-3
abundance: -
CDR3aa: CASSQEVSSEHRKEETQYF
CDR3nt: TGCGCCAGCAGCCAAGAAGTTAGTTCGGAACACAGGAAGGAAGAGACCCAGTACTTC

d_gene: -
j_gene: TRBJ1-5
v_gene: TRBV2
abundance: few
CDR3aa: CASSVGGGQPQHF
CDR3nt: TGTGCCAGCAGTGTAGGTGGTGGGCAGCCCCAGCATTTT

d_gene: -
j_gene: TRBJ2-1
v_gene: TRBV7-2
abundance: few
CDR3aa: CASSTIRYEQFF
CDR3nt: TGTGCCAGCAGCACTATTCGATATGAGCAGTTCTTC

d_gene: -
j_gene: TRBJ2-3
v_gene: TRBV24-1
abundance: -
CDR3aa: CATSAAQNTDTQYF
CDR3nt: TGTGCCACCAGTGCAGCCCAAAACACAGATACGCAGTATTTT

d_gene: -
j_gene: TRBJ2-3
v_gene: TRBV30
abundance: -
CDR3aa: CAWTPGVADTQYF
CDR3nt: TGTGCCTGGACCCCAGGGGTTGCAGATACGCAGTATTTT

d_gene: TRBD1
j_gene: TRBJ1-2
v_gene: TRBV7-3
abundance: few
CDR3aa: CASSEQGASNGYTF
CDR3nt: TGTGCCAGTAGCGAACAGGGGGCGTCTAATGGCTACACCTTC

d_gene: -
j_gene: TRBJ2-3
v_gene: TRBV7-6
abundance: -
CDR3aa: CASSPGRLGDTQYF
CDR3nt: TGTGCCAGCAGCCCCGGCAGGTTGGGAGATACGCAGTATTTT

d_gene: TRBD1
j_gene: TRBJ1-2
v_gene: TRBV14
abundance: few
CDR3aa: CASSPGQGGLFGYGYTF
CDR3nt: TGTGCCAGCAGCCCGGGACAGGGAGGCTTGTTCGGCTATGGCTACACCTTC